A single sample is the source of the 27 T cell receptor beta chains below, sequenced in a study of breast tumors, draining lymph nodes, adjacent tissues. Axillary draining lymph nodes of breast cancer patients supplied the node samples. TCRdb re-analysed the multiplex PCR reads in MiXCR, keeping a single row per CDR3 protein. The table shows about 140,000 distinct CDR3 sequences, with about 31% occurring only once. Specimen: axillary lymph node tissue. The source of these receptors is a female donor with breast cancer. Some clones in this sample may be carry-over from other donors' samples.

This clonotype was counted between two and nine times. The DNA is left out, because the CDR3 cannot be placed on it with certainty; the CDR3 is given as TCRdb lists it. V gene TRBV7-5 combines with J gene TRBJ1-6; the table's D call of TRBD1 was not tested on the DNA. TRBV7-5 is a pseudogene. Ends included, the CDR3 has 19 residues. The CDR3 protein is CISVPEANRTGGDNSPLHF.

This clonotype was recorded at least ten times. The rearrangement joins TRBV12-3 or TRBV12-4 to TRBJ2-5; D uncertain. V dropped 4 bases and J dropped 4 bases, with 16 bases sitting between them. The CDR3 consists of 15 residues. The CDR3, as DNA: TGTGCCAGCAGTTCCCGTGACTTAACGGGAGAGACCCAGTACTTC. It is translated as CASSSRDLTGETQYF.

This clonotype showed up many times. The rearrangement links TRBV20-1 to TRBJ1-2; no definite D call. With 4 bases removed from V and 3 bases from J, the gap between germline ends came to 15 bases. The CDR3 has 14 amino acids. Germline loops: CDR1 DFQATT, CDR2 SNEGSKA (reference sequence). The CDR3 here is CSAKVAGFHYGYTF. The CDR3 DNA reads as TGCAGTGCTAAAGTAGCCGGGTTTCACTATGGCTACACCTTC.

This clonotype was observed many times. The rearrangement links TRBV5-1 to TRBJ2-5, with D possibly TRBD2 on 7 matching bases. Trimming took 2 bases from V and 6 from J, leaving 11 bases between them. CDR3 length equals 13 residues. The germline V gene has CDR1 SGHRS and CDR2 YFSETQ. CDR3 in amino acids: CASSLEGGQTQYF. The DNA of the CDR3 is TGCGCCAGCAGCTTAGAGGGGGGGCAGACCCAGTACTTC.

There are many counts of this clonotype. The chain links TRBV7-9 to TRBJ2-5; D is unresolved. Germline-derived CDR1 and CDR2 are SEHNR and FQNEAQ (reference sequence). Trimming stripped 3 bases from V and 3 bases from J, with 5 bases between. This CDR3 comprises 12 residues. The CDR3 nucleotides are TGTGCCAGCAGCTTTCAAGAAGAGACCCAGTACTTC. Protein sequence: CASSFQEETQYF.

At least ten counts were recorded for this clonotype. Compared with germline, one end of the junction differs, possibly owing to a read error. The CDR3 loop reads CSAPGQIYGSTF. CDR3 DNA sequence: TGCAGTGCCCCTGGTCAAATCTATGGCTCCACCTTC. J is TRBJ1-2 and V is TRBV20-1; D remains ambiguous. Germline values: CDR1 DFQATT, CDR2 SNEGSKA (reference sequence). The CDR3 has 12 residues.

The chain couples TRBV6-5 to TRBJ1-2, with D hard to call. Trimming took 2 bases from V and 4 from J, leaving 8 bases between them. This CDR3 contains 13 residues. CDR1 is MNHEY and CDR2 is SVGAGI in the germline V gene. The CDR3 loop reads CASSYDNGYGYTF. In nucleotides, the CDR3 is TGTGCCAGCAGTTACGACAACGGCTATGGCTACACCTTC.

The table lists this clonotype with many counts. The CDR3 nucleotides are TGTGCCAGCAGAGCGGGGACAACAGGCTACACCTTC. Protein sequence: CASRAGTTGYTF. The chain is built from TRBV6-5 and TRBJ1-2; a weak D match, TRBD1 (6 bases). Deletions cut 6 bases from V and 8 bases from J, with 13 bases between. The CDR3 runs to 12 residues. Germline CDR1 MNHEY, CDR2 SVGAGI.

The DNA for the CDR3 is TGTGCCAGCAGTGCTAGTTACCAGGTCGACAATGAGCAGTTCTTC. This translates into CASSASYQVDNEQFF. J is TRBJ2-1 and V is TRBV25-1; D is uncertain. CDR1 and CDR2 (germline): MGHDK, SYGVNS. CDR3 length: 15 amino acids. Between the trimmed V and J ends, which lost 4 bases and 5 bases, there was a span of 15 bases.

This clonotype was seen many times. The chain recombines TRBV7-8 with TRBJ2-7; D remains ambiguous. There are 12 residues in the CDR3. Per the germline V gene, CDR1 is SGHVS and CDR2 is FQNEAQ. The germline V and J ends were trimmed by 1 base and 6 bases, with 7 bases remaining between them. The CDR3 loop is CASSLGHGEQYV. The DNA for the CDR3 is TGTGCCAGCAGCTTAGGTCATGGCGAGCAGTACGTC.

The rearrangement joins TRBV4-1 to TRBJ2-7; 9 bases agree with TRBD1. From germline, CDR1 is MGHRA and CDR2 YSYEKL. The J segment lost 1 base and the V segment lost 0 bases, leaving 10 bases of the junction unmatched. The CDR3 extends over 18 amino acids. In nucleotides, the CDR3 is TGCGCCAGCAGCCAAGATATATATGGGACAGGGCAATCCTACGAGCAGTACTTC. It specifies CASSQDIYGTGQSYEQYF.

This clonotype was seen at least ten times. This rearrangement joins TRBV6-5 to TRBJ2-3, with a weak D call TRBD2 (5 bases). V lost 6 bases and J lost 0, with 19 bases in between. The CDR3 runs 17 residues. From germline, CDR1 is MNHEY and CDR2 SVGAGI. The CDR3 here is CASSLQPTRLSTDTQYF. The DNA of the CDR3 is TGTGCCAGCAGCCTCCAGCCTACTAGGCTCAGCACAGATACGCAGTATTTT.

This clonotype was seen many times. The CDR3: CASSLGQGLEQYV. The CDR3 coding sequence is TGCGCCAGCAGCCTGGGACAGGGGTTAGAGCAGTACGTC. The chain employs TRBV5-1 and TRBJ2-7; 10 bases align to TRBD1. This CDR3 is 13 amino acids long. Looked up from germline, CDR1 is SGHRS and CDR2 is YFSETQ. J gave up 7 bases and V 4 bases, and 5 bases lay outside the gene matches.

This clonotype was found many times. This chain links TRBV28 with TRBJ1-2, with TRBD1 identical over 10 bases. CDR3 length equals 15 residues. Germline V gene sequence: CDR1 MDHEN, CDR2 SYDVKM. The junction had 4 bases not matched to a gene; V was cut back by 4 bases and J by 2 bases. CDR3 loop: CASSSPGQGNYGYTF. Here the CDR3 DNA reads TGTGCCAGCAGTTCACCGGGACAGGGGAACTATGGCTACACCTTC.

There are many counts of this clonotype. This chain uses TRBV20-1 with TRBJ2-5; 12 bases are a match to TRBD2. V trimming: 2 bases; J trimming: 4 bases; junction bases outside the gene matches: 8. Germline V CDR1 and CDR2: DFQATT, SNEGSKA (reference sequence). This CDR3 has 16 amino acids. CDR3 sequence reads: CSARFPGLAGIETQYF. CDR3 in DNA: TGCAGTGCTAGATTCCCAGGACTAGCGGGGATAGAGACCCAGTACTTC.

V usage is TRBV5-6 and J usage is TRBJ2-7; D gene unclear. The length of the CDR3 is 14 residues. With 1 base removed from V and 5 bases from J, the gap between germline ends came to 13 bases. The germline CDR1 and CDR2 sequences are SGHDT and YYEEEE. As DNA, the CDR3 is TGTGCCAGCAGCTTGTCATCGCCGGGCCACGAGCAGTACTTC. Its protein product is CASSLSSPGHEQYF.

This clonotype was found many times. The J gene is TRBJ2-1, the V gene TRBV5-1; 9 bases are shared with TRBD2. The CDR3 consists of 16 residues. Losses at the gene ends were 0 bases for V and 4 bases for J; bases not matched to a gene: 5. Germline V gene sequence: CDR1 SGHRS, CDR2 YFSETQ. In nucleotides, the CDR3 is TGCGCCAGCAGCTTGGTAGTGACTAGCGGATACAATGAGCAGTTCTTC. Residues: CASSLVVTSGYNEQFF.

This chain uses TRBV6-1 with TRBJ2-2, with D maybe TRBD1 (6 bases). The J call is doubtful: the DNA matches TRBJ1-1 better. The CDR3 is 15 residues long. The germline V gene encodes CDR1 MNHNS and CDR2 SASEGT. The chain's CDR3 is CASRATQQGQAWAFF. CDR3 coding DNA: TGTGCCAGCAGAGCCACACAACAGGGTCAGGCTTGGGCTTTCTTT.

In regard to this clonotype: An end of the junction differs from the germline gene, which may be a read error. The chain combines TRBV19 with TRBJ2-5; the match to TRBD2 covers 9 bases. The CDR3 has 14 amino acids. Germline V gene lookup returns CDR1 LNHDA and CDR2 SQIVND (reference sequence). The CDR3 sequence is CASSVGLARGTLYF. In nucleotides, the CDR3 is TGTGCCAGTAGTGTAGGACTAGCGAGGGGGACCCTGTACTTC.

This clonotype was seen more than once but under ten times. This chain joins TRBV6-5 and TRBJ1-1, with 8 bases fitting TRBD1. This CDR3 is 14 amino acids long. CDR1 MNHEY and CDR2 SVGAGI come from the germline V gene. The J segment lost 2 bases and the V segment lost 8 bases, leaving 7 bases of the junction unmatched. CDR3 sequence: CASRTTGVNTEAFF. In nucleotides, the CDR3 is TGTGCCAGCCGAACGACAGGGGTAAACACTGAAGCTTTCTTT.

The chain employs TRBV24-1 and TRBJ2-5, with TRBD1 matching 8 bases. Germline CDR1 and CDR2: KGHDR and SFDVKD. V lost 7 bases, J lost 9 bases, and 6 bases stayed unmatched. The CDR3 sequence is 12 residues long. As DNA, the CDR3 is TGTGCCACCAGGACCGGACAGGGATCCCAGTACTTC. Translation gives CATRTGQGSQYF.

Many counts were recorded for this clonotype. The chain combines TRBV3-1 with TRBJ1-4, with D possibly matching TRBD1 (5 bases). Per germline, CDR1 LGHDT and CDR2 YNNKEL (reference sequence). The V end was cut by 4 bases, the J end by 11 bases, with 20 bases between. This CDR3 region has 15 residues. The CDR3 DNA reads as TGTGCCAGCAGCCTTACCGGGACGGCTGGCGGGAAACTGTTTTTT. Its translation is CASSLTGTAGGKLFF.

The CDR3 spells CASSHGQGNQPQHF. The CDR3 coding sequence is TGCGCCAGCAGCCACGGACAGGGCAATCAGCCCCAGCATTTT. This chain uses TRBV4-1 with TRBJ1-5; 7 nucleotides line up with TRBD1. The CDR3 loop spans 14 amino acids. J was trimmed by 2 bases and V by 3 bases; bases with no gene match: 1. CDR1 and CDR2 from the germline V gene are MGHRA and YSYEKL.

CDR3 DNA sequence: TGTGCCAGCAGCTTAGGGGTAGGAGGGAGCGCTGAAGCTTTCTTT. Its translation is CASSLGVGGSAEAFF. The genes are TRBV7-9 and TRBJ1-1; D is uncertain. V was trimmed by 1 base and J by 6 bases, leaving 15 bases between them. This CDR3 contains 15 residues. CDR1 and CDR2 from the germline V gene are SEHNR and FQNEAQ (reference sequence).

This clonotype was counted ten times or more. CDR3 amino acids: CASSLGQIEETQYF. The CDR3, as DNA: TGCGCCAGCAGCTTGGGACAGATCGAAGAGACCCAGTACTTC. The chain combines TRBV5-1 with TRBJ2-5; a weak D match, TRBD1 (5 bases). The CDR3 contains 14 residues. Germline V lookup: CDR1 SGHRS, CDR2 YFSETQ. Trimming left V 0 bases short and J 3 bases short, with 9 bases between.

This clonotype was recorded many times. For the CDR3, the DNA is TGTGCCAGCAGCATGGACAGGGGGGGGAATGAGCAGTTCTTC. Translation gives CASSMDRGGNEQFF. The J gene is TRBJ2-1, the V gene TRBV7-9, with TRBD1 identical over 10 bases. This CDR3 has 14 amino acids. Germline V lookup: CDR1 SEHNR, CDR2 FQNEAQ (reference sequence). The V and J ends lost 5 bases and 7 bases, in that order; junction bases with no gene match: 5.

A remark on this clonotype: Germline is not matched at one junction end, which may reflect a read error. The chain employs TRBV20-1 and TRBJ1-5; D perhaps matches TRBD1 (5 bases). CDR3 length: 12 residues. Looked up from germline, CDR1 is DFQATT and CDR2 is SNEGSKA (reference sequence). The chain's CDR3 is CSASSGTQPPHF. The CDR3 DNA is TGCAGTGCTAGTTCAGGGACCCAGCCCCCGCATTTT.